Listed below are T cell receptor beta chains from one sample, sequenced in a study of shared clonotypes between healthy human individuals. Profiling relied on immunoSEQ multiplex PCR, and the TCRdb table lists in-frame clones only, not all of them. Among approximately 320,000 clones listed, approximately 79% were seen once. Sequencing was performed on memory CD4+ T cells sorted from blood. The receptors shown here come from a man in his thirties or forties in good health. CDR3s include the opening cysteine and the closing phenylalanine or tryptophan. The D gene is left open where the match is weak. Part of the rows lack a size; the others show once, few, many or a class for expanded clones.

>14|TRBD1|TRBV2|TRBJ1-6|.
CASRAGTDNSPLHF
TGTGCCAGCAGAGCCGGGACAGATAATTCACCCCTCCACTTT
>14|TRBD2|TRBV10-3|TRBJ2-3|.
CATGTSGGTDTQYF
TGTGCCACTGGGACTAGCGGCGGCACAGATACGCAGTATTTT
>15|.|TRBV7-6|TRBJ2-1|.
CASSRDFSSYNEQFF
TGTGCCAGCAGCAGGGACTTTAGCTCCTACAATGAGCAGTTCTTC
>16|TRBD2|TRBV19|TRBJ2-3|.
CASSSLAGGFADTQYF
TGTGCCAGTAGCTCACTAGCGGGAGGCTTCGCAGATACGCAGTATTTT
>16|.|TRBV5-6|TRBJ2-7|.
CASSPGLTHSSYEQYF
TGTGCCAGCAGCCCAGGACTGACCCATAGCTCCTACGAGCAGTACTTC
>15|.|TRBV11-2|TRBJ2-3|.
CASSVRETSTDTQYF
TGTGCCAGCAGCGTCAGGGAGACTAGCACAGATACGCAGTATTTT
>14|.|TRBV5-1|TRBJ1-2|.
CASSLSEGRLGYTF
TGCGCCAGCAGCTTATCTGAGGGCAGATTAGGCTACACCTTC
>14|.|TRBV28|TRBJ2-7|.
CASSFSGVTYEQYF
TGTGCCAGCAGTTTCTCGGGAGTCACCTACGAGCAGTACTTC
>19|.|TRBV11-2|TRBJ1-4|.
CASSLELTGPGPTNEKLFF
TGTGCCAGCAGCTTAGAGCTCACAGGGCCCGGACCTACTAATGAAAAACTGTTTTTT
>17|.|TRBV6-1|TRBJ1-5|.
CASSERIPGLPVEAQHF
TGTGCCAGCAGTGAACGAATTCCGGGACTCCCGGTTGAAGCCCAGCATTTT
>13|TRBD1|TRBV2|TRBJ2-1|.
CASVYRGVGEQFF
TGTGCCAGCGTATACAGGGGTGTGGGTGAGCAGTTCTTC
>13|TRBD2|TRBV6-1|TRBJ2-1|.
CASRASGIYEQFF
TGTGCCAGCAGGGCTAGCGGGATCTATGAGCAGTTCTTC
>16|.|TRBV28|TRBJ1-1|once
CASSLSGRGSNTEAFF
TGTGCCAGCAGTTTATCGGGTCGGGGTTCCAACACTGAAGCTTTCTTT
>15|.|TRBV5-5|TRBJ2-7|.
CASSLGQSSSYEQYF
TGTGCCAGCAGCTTGGGACAGAGTTCCTCCTACGAGCAGTACTTC
>16|TRBD2|TRBV10-2|TRBJ2-7|.
CASSEWLAASSYEQYF
TGCGCCAGCAGTGAGTGGCTAGCGGCCTCTTCCTACGAGCAGTACTTC
>16|TRBD2|TRBV11-3|TRBJ2-1|.
CASSLEGLAGSNEQFF
TGTGCCAGCAGCTTAGAGGGACTAGCGGGTTCAAATGAGCAGTTCTTC
>16|.|TRBV21-1|TRBJ1-5|.
CASSKLVGDSNQPQHF
TGTGCCAGCAGCAAATTGGTGGGGGATAGCAATCAGCCCCAGCATTTT
>16|TRBD2|TRBV13|TRBJ2-1|once
CASSLDRSGSGNEQFF
TGTGCCAGCAGCTTAGACCGTAGCGGGAGCGGCAATGAGCAGTTCTTC
>13|.|TRBV18|TRBJ1-1|.
CASSLQTDTEAFF
TGTGCCAGCTCACTTCAGACAGACACTGAAGCTTTCTTT
>15|TRBD2|TRBV5-6|TRBJ2-1|once
CASSPTSGSYNEQFF
TGTGCCAGCAGCCCCACTAGCGGGAGTTACAATGAGCAGTTCTTC
>11|.|TRBV2|TRBJ2-2|.
CASLYSGELFF
TGTGCCAGTCTTTACTCCGGGGAGCTGTTTTTT
>14|.|TRBV30|TRBJ2-5|.
CAWSFTNYLSTQYF
TGTGCCTGGAGCTTTACCAATTACCTATCGACCCAGTACTTC
>16|.|TRBV5-1|TRBJ2-3|.
CASSLAPVASTDTQYF
TGCGCCAGCAGCTTGGCTCCCGTGGCTTCCACAGATACGCAGTATTTT
>11|.|TRBV30|TRBJ2-7|.
CAWSNRAEQYF
TGTGCCTGGAGTAACAGGGCCGAGCAGTACTTC
>12|.|TRBV5-1|TRBJ2-3|.
CASSSGKDTQYF
TGCGCCAGCAGCTCCGGAAAAGATACGCAGTATTTT
>17|TRBD1|TRBV18|TRBJ1-5|.
CASSPHPPGQGRQPQHF
TGTGCCAGCTCACCCCACCCCCCCGGACAGGGACGACAGCCCCAGCATTTT
>15|TRBD2|TRBV4-1|TRBJ2-7|many
CASSQDGLAGGEQYF
TGCGCCAGCAGCCAAGACGGGCTAGCGGGAGGCGAGCAGTACTTC
>14|TRBD2|TRBV7-8|TRBJ2-7|.
CASSQRDLSYEQYF
TGTGCCAGCAGCCAGCGGGATCTCTCCTACGAGCAGTACTTC
>14|TRBD1|TRBV19|TRBJ2-7|.
CASSTRTGPYEQYF
TGTGCCAGTAGTACCCGGACAGGCCCCTACGAGCAGTACTTC